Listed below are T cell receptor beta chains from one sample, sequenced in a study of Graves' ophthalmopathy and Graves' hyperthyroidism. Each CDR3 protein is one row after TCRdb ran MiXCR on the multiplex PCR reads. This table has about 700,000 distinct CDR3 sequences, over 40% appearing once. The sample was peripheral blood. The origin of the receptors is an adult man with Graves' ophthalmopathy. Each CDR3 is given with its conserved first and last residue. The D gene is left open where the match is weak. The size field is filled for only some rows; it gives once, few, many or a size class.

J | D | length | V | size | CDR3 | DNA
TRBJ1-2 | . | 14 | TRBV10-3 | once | CAISESGTAYGYTF | TGTGCCATCAGTGAGTCTGGGACGGCGTATGGCTACACCTTC
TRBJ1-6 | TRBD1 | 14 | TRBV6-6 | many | CASRETGVNSPLHF | TGTGCCAGCAGAGAGACAGGGGTGAATTCACCCCTCCACTTT
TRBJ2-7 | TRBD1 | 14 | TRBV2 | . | CASEQDGTGSEQYF | TGTGCCAGCGAGCAGGACGGGACAGGGAGCGAGCAGTACTTC
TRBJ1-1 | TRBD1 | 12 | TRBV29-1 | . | CSTLSDWDRAFF | TGCAGCACCCTGTCCGATTGGGACAGAGCTTTCTTT
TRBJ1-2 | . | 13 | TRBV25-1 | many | CASSDRALGGYTF | TGTGCCAGCAGTGACAGGGCCCTAGGTGGCTACACCTTC
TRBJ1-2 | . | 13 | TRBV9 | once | CASSQDWGRGYTF | TGTGCCAGCAGCCAAGATTGGGGTCGGGGCTACACCTTC
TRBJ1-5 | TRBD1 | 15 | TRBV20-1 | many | CSAGDEGQSNQPQHF | TGCAGTGCTGGGGACGAGGGACAGAGCAATCAGCCCCAGCATTTT
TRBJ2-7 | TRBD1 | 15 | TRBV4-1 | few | CASSHGQGPSYEQYF | TGCGCCAGCAGCCACGGACAGGGACCCTCCTACGAGCAGTACTTC
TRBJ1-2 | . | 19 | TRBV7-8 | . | CASSLALSGEKVLNYGYTF | TGTGCCAGCAGCTTAGCGCTTTCCGGGGAGAAAGTCCTAAACTATGGCTACACCTTC
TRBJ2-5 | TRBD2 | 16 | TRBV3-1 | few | CASSSRLAGGHETQYF | TGTGCCAGCAGCTCACGACTAGCGGGGGGGCATGAGACCCAGTACTTC
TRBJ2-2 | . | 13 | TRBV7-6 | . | CASSPRVTGELFF | TGTGCCAGCAGCCCCAGAGTCACCGGGGAGCTGTTTTTT
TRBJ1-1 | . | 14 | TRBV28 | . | CASIAWGAGPEAFF | TGTGCCAGCATTGCATGGGGGGCTGGGCCTGAAGCTTTCTTT
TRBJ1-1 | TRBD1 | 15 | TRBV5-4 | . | CASSKTGVMNTEAFF | TGTGCCAGCAGCAAAACAGGGGTGATGAACACTGAAGCTTTCTTT
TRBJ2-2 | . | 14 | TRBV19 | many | CASSTLSREGELFF | TGTGCCAGTAGTACCCTCTCGAGGGAGGGGGAGCTGTTTTTT
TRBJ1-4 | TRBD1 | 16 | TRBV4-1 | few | CASSQEGGTGGEKLFF | TGCGCCAGCAGCCAAGAAGGAGGGACAGGGGGGGAAAAACTGTTTTTT
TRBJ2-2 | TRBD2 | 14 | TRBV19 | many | CASRILAGTGELFF | TGTGCCAGTAGGATACTAGCGGGGACCGGGGAGCTGTTTTTT
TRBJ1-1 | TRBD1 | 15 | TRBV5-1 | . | CASSLALTGVAEAFF | TGTGCCAGCAGCTTGGCCCTGACAGGGGTGGCTGAAGCTTTCTTT
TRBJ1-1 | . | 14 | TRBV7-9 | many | CASSLAGDGTEAFF | TGTGCCAGCAGCTTAGCCGGGGACGGGACTGAAGCTTTCTTT
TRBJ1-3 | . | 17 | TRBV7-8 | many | CASSLTPRERSGNTIYF | TGTGCCAGCAGCCTAACCCCGCGGGAGAGGTCTGGAAACACCATATATTTT
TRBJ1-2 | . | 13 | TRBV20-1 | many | CSAAVFTGYGYTF | TGCAGTGCTGCGGTCTTCACGGGCTATGGCTACACCTTC
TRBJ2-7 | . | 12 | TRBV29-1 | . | CSVETGPYEQYF | TGCAGCGTTGAAACAGGGCCCTACGAGCAGTACTTC
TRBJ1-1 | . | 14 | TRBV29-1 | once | CSVRQGVLNTEAFF | TGCAGCGTAAGACAAGGGGTCTTGAACACTGAAGCTTTCTTT
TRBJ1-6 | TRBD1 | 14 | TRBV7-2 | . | CASSLAGTGSPLHF | TGTGCCAGCAGCTTAGCCGGGACAGGTTCACCCCTCCACTTT
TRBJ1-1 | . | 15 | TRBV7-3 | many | CASSLARQGDTEAFF | TGTGCCAGCAGCTTGGCCCGGCAGGGTGACACTGAAGCTTTCTTT
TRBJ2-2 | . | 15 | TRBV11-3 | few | CASSFGGVKDGELFF | TGTGCCAGCAGCTTTGGCGGGGTTAAGGACGGGGAGCTGTTTTTT
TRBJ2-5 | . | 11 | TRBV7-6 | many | CASSVKETQYF | TGTGCCAGCAGCGTGAAAGAGACCCAGTACTTC
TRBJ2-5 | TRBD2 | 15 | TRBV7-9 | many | CASSRGLADQETQYF | TGTGCCAGCAGCCGAGGACTAGCGGACCAAGAGACCCAGTACTTC
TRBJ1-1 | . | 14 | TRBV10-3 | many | CAIRRQRENTEAFF | TGTGCCATCAGGAGACAGAGAGAGAACACTGAAGCTTTCTTT
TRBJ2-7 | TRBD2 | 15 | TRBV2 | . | CASSTTSGYTGELYF | TGTGCCAGCAGTACTACTAGCGGGTACACCGGGGAGCTGTACTTC
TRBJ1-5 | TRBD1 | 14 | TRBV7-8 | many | CASSWDRVRQPQHF | TGTGCCAGCAGCTGGGACAGGGTTCGGCAGCCCCAGCATTTT
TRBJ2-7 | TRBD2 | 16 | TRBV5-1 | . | CASSSGTSAEVYEQYF | TGCGCCAGCAGCTCGGGGACTAGCGCGGAGGTTTACGAGCAGTACTTC
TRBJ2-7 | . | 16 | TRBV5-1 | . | CASSLRGRDGAYEQYF | TGTGCCAGCAGCTTGAGGGGTAGAGACGGAGCCTACGAGCAGTACTTC
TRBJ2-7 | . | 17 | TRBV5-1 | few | CASSFWRAGISSYEQYF | TGCGCCAGCAGCTTTTGGAGAGCCGGAATCTCCTCCTACGAGCAGTACTTC
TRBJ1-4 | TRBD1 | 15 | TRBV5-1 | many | CASRQGTTTNEKLFF | TGCGCCAGCAGACAGGGGACCACAACTAATGAAAAACTGTTTTTT
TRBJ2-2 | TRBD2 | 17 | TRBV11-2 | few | CASSLALAGGDTGELFF | TGTGCCAGCAGCTTGGCCCTAGCGGGAGGGGACACCGGGGAGCTGTTTTTT
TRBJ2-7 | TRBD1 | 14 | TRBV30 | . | CAWSSQGLSYEQYF | TGTGCCTGGAGTTCACAGGGGTTATCCTACGAGCAGTACTTC
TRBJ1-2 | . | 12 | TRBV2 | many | CASSAQHYGYTF | TGTGCCAGCAGTGCACAGCACTATGGCTACACCTTC
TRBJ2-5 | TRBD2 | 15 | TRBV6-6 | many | CASSYLRGGEETQYF | TGTGCCAGCAGTTATTTGCGCGGGGGGGAAGAGACCCAGTACTTC
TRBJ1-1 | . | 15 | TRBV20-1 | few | CSARDPGPMNTEAFF | TGCAGTGCTAGAGATCCAGGCCCCATGAACACTGAAGCTTTCTTT
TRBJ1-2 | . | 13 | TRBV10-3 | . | CASRRTVNYGYTF | TGTGCCAGCAGGAGGACGGTGAACTATGGCTACACCTTC
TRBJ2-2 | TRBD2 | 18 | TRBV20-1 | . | CSAREAGFGGKNTGELFF | TGCAGTGCTAGAGAAGCGGGGTTCGGCGGGAAGAACACCGGGGAGCTGTTTTTT
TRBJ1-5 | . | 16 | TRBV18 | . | CASSPNRVEGNQPQHF | TGTGCCAGCTCACCTAACAGGGTAGAAGGGAATCAGCCCCAGCATTTT
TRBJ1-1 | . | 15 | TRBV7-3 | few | CASSLGLDGNTEAFF | TGTGCCAGCAGCTTAGGATTAGATGGGAACACTGAAGCTTTCTTT
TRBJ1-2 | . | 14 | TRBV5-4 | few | CASSSTNRIYGYTF | TGTGCCAGCAGCTCGACCAACAGGATCTATGGCTACACCTTC
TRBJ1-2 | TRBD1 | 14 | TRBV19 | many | CASSKSTGDSGYTF | TGTGCCAGTAGTAAATCGACAGGGGATAGTGGCTACACCTTC